This is a list of T cell receptor beta chains from one sample in a study of T-cell memory formation after mild COVID-19. One entry per CDR3 protein, called by TCRdb with MiXCR from the 5' RACE reads. The table lists over 300,000 distinct CDR3 sequences, more than 20% of them singletons. The sequencing input was PBMCs or a T cell subset sorted from them (not recorded which). The receptors were sampled from a young man who had mild COVID-19 (a few samples of this study predate the infection). Cell type and time point are not known. CDR3s include the opening cysteine and the closing phenylalanine or tryptophan. The order of the fields is clone size, V gene, J gene, CDR3 protein. Not all rows give a size; the values are once, few, many and, for expanded clones, a class.

>-|TRBV6-5|TRBJ1-6
CASSLGQGHNSPIHF
>-|TRBV7-3|TRBJ2-3
CASSRSGVVCYTQYF
>-|TRBV12-5|TRBJ1-1
CASGLVVAGPTEAFF
>few|TRBV6-5|TRBJ2-5
CASALAGVQETQYF
>few|TRBV15|TRBJ1-3
CATSRNDGNFGNTIYF
>once|TRBV3-1|TRBJ2-3
CASSPQVSADTQYF
>-|TRBV29-1|TRBJ1-1
CSVTGLDTEAFF
>few|TRBV5-5|TRBJ1-4
CASTLRGTNEKLFF
>-|TRBV5-6|TRBJ2-4
CASSLQGTKNIQYF
>few|TRBV4-3|TRBJ1-1
CASSQGGGLEAFF
>-|TRBV11-2|TRBJ2-7
CASSPRQSYEQYF
>-|TRBV7-7|TRBJ2-5
CASSATASGTQYF
>few|TRBV9|TRBJ2-3
CASSVGISTITDTQYF
>once|TRBV5-6|TRBJ1-2
CASSFDRGRAGYTF
>-|TRBV7-9|TRBJ1-1
CATGENTEAFF
>-|TRBV11-3|TRBJ2-5
CASSLDVTCEGFHETQYF
>few|TRBV28|TRBJ1-2
CASSRSPGQEPYGYTF
>-|TRBV5-6|TRBJ2-7
CASSLGQYEQYF
>-|TRBV9|TRBJ2-3
CASSGESGFTTDTQYF
>few|TRBV5-5|TRBJ2-3
CATSLRVGTDTQYF
>-|TRBV7-2|TRBJ1-1
CASSLAGAMNTEAFF
>-|TRBV19|TRBJ2-2
CASSIIGGQNTGELFF
>few|TRBV7-9|TRBJ1-2
CASSLALGYGYTF
>-|TRBV3-1|TRBJ1-1
CASSQVPTGGSKAFF
>few|TRBV5-1|TRBJ2-2
CASSPRSGGAQTGELFF
>few|TRBV4-1|TRBJ2-7
CASSPRTASSYEQYF
>-|TRBV6-5|TRBJ1-1
CASTSGAAFEAFF